This T cell receptor (beta chain) was identified in a study of blood T cells in healthy people across ages. Together with a sample-barcoded 5' primer, a J-beta primer mix was included in a second PCR lasting roughly 6 to 12 cycles. One entry per CDR3 protein results from TCRdb running MiXCR on the 5' RACE reads. There are approximately 600,000 distinct CDR3 sequences in the sample; 45% to 65% occur only once, and approximately 37% lies in the top ten. Each donor's blood draw was 8.5 to 10 milliliters of peripheral blood. V was trimmed by 2 bases and J by 4 bases, leaving 8 bases between them. CDR3 length: 13 residues. CDR1 and CDR2 (germline): MNHEY, SMNVEV (reference sequence).

The sample was blood. The gene calls are TRBV27 and TRBJ1-1, with D unclear. The receptor was derived from a man between 60 and 75 years old in good health. CDR3: CASSLRPFTEAFF. The CDR3 region has the DNA TGTGCCAGCAGTTTAAGACCATTCACTGAAGCTTTCTTT.